The 32 T cell receptor beta chains below were found in one sample sequenced in a study of a mutant IDH1 vaccine in newly diagnosed glioma. The time point here: week 5, during vaccination. It was 300 ug of mutant IDH1 20-mer peptide that made up each vaccine dose, given with topical imiquimod. Generated by immunoSEQ multiplex PCR, the TCRdb table keeps only in-frame clones and is missing some. The sample yields about 38,000 clones, 78% seen once. These receptors have no known antigen. The sample here was PBMCs, taken from a glioma patient whose treatment included an IDH1 peptide vaccine. The origin of the receptors is a man between 40 and 49 years old with glioma.

The chain links TRBV5-6 to TRBJ2-7; a weak D match, TRBD1 (6 bases). The CDR3 spans 13 residues. Trimming shortened V by 3 bases and J by 2 bases, and 9 bases separated the two germline ends. Germline V CDR1 and CDR2: SGHDT, YYEEEE. The CDR3 nucleotides are TGTGCCAGCAGCTCCACAGGGACCTACGAGCAGTACTTC. Protein: CASSSTGTYEQYF.

This rearrangement joins TRBV13 to TRBJ2-1; perhaps TRBD2 as D (7 bases). Germline V gene sequence: CDR1 PRHDT, CDR2 FYEKMQ (reference sequence). The CDR3 has 16 residues. Trimming stripped 3 bases from V and 4 bases from J, with 16 bases between. For the CDR3, the DNA is TGTGCCAGCAGCTTGGGGGGGGCCGCAGAATACAATGAGCAGTTCTTC. It is translated as CASSLGGAAEYNEQFF.

V usage is TRBV18 and J usage is TRBJ2-7; the D gene is possibly TRBD1 (6 bases). Germline V gene lookup returns CDR1 KGHSH and CDR2 LQKENI. V dropped 4 bases and J dropped 3 bases, with 10 bases sitting between them. This CDR3 contains 13 residues. The CDR3 DNA follows: TGTGCCAGCTCACGCGGACAGAGCTACGAGCAGTACTTC. Translating it yields CASSRGQSYEQYF.

The rearrangement uses TRBV29-1 and TRBJ2-4, with TRBD2 matching over 12 bases. The CDR3 spans 12 residues. J was trimmed by 9 bases and V by 4 bases; bases with no gene match: 1. Germline V gene data show CDR1 as SQVTM and CDR2 as ANQGSEA. The chain's CDR3 is CSVVLAGGIQYF. The DNA for the CDR3 is TGCAGCGTTGTACTAGCGGGGGGCATTCAGTACTTC.

The chain is built from TRBV30 and TRBJ1-2, with unresolved D. Germline assignment: CDR1 GTSNPN and CDR2 SVGIG (reference sequence). The CDR3 consists of 13 residues. Trimming pared 3 bases from V and 1 base from J, leaving 9 bases between. The CDR3 loop reads CAWRNTFNYGYTF. The CDR3 DNA is TGTGCCTGGAGGAATACCTTTAACTATGGCTACACCTTC. Full variable domain (rest looked up from reference TRBV30 and TRBJ1-2): SQTIHQWPATLVQPVGSPLSLECTVEGTSNPNLYWYRQAAGRGLQLLFYSVGIGQISSEVPQNLSASRPQDRQFILSSKKLLLSDSGFYLCAWRNTFNYGYTFGSGTRLTVV.

This rearrangement joins TRBV5-1 to TRBJ2-1; TRBD1 agrees at 9 bases. J gave up 5 bases and V 5 bases, and 8 bases lay outside the gene matches. The CDR3 has 15 residues. Per germline, CDR1 SGHRS and CDR2 YFSETQ. For the CDR3, the DNA is TGCGCCAGCAGATCTCCGGGACAGGGCAACAATGAGCAGTTCTTC. This encodes CASRSPGQGNNEQFF.

V gene TRBV5-1 combines with J gene TRBJ1-5; D not certain. Trimming stripped 4 bases from V and 0 bases from J, with 5 bases between. This CDR3 has 13 amino acids. CDR1 and CDR2 (germline): SGHRS, YFSETQ. As DNA, the CDR3 is TGCGCCAGCAGCATCTCTAGCAATCAGCCCCAGCATTTT. Protein sequence: CASSISSNQPQHF.

In its sample, this clone was seen a few times. This chain joins TRBV5-1 and TRBJ1-1; D is unresolved. Germline V lookup: CDR1 SGHRS, CDR2 YFSETQ. This CDR3 has 14 amino acids. The V end lost 4 bases, the J end lost 2 bases, and 12 bases lay between the germline ends. This CDR3 is CASSVTTLNTEAFF. As DNA, the CDR3 is TGCGCCAGCAGCGTTACCACCCTAAACACTGAAGCTTTCTTT. The entire variable domain, with the rest obtained from reference TRBV5-1 and TRBJ1-1, is as follows: KAGVTQTPRYLIKTRGQQVTLSCSPISGHRSVSWYQQTPGQGLQFLFEYFSETQRNKGNFPGRFSGRQFSNSRSEMNVSTLELGDSALYLCASSVTTLNTEAFFGQGTRLTVV.

The V call is TRBV6-5, the J call TRBJ1-1, with D possibly matching TRBD1 (6 bases). Trimming cost V 6 bases and J 3 bases, with 14 bases left between them. The germline V gene encodes CDR1 MNHEY and CDR2 SVGAGI. CDR3 size: 14 residues. The CDR3 is CASRQGHLDTEAFF. The DNA for the CDR3 is TGTGCCAGCAGACAGGGACATTTGGACACTGAAGCTTTCTTT.

The rearrangement links TRBV9 to TRBJ2-2, with TRBD2 matching 8 bases. The junction had 6 bases not matched to a gene; V was cut back by 4 bases and J by 1 base. The CDR3 is 16 amino acids. Germline assignment: CDR1 SGDLS and CDR2 YYNGEE. The CDR3 DNA reads TGTGCCAGCAGCCCCCGGGGGGGCGGGAACACCGGGGAGCTGTTTTTT. Residues: CASSPRGGGNTGELFF.

The chain is built from TRBV5-1 and TRBJ2-5, with TRBD1 matching over 7 bases. Germline CDR1 is SGHRS and CDR2 is YFSETQ. The CDR3 length is 14 residues. Trimming took 4 bases from V and 4 from J; bases not matched to a gene: 7. CDR3 in DNA: TGCGCCAGCAGCCCCGACAGGGTGGGAGAGACCCAGTACTTC. Protein sequence: CASSPDRVGETQYF.

V usage is TRBV2 and J usage is TRBJ2-7; D is possibly TRBD1 or TRBD2 (5 bases each). Trimming stripped 5 bases from V and 4 bases from J, with 9 bases between. The CDR3 has 12 amino acids. CDR1 and CDR2 from the germline V gene are SNHLY and FYNNEI. The CDR3 spells CASSLGVYEQYF. The CDR3, as DNA: TGTGCCAGCAGTCTGGGGGTATACGAGCAGTACTTC.

This clone was picked up a small number of times. The rearrangement uses TRBV9 and TRBJ1-5; D possibly corresponds to TRBD1 (5 bases). The V gene's germline CDR1 is SGDLS and CDR2 YYNGEE. The CDR3 is made up of 15 amino acids. Trimming left V 3 bases short and J 0 bases short, with 10 bases between. The CDR3 here is CASSADSASNQPQHF. CDR3 nucleotide sequence: TGTGCCAGCAGCGCAGACAGCGCTAGCAATCAGCCCCAGCATTTT.

The chain carries TRBV6-5 and TRBJ2-2; D is unresolved. The V gene's germline CDR1 is MNHEY and CDR2 SVGAGI. Trimming removed 0 bases at V and 4 bases at J, with 6 bases between. The CDR3 sequence is 14 residues long. The CDR3 region has the DNA TGTGCCAGCAGTTACTCGGGAAGCACCGGGGAGCTGTTTTTT. Protein product: CASSYSGSTGELFF.

This clone has just a few counts. CDR3 coding DNA: TGTGCCTGGAGTGTCCGGGGGGGGAGAGGGCAGCCCCAGCATTTT. Protein: CAWSVRGGRGQPQHF. The chain is built from TRBV30 and TRBJ1-5, with D perhaps matching TRBD1 (5 bases). Looked up from germline, CDR1 is GTSNPN and CDR2 is SVGIG (reference sequence). The CDR3 extends over 15 amino acids. V gave up 0 bases and J gave up 7 bases, with 16 bases separating them.

This clone was counted a few times. The J gene is TRBJ2-7, the V gene TRBV7-2, with TRBD1 identical over 9 bases. Germline CDR1 and CDR2: SGHTA and FQGNSA. The CDR3 length is 14 residues. The junction had 2 bases not matched to a gene; V was cut back by 3 bases and J by 2 bases. CDR3 coding DNA: TGTGCCAGCAGCTTGGACAGGGGTCCCTACGAGCAGTACTTC. This gives the protein CASSLDRGPYEQYF.

This clone was observed once. This chain connects TRBV21-1 to TRBJ1-6. TRBV21-1 is recorded as a pseudogene. The CDR3 is made up of 15 amino acids. This CDR3 is CASSKPRGGNSPLHF. The CDR3 DNA reads as TGTGCCAGCAGCAAGCCGAGGGGGGGAAATTCACCCCTCCACTTT.

The V gene is TRBV5-1, the J gene TRBJ1-6; 9 nucleotides line up with TRBD1. Trimming at V came to 4 bases and at J to 14 bases, leaving 10 bases not matched to a gene. Germline loops: CDR1 SGHRS, CDR2 YFSETQ. The CDR3 is 14 amino acids. Here the CDR3 DNA reads TGCGCCAGCAGCGTACGGACAGGGGAAGGAACCCTCCACTTT. Protein: CASSVRTGEGTLHF.

V usage is TRBV4-1 and J usage is TRBJ2-7; tentatively, D is TRBD2 (5 bases). The CDR3 runs 14 residues. Trimming stripped 0 bases from V and 5 bases from J, with 11 bases between. The germline V gene encodes CDR1 MGHRA and CDR2 YSYEKL. CDR3 region: CASSQDGGSDEQYF. The CDR3, as DNA: TGCGCCAGCAGCCAAGATGGCGGGTCAGACGAGCAGTACTTC.

This rearrangement joins TRBV19 to TRBJ2-3; possibly TRBD1 for D (5 bases). CDR3 length: 14 residues. Looked up from germline, CDR1 is LNHDA and CDR2 is SQIVND (reference sequence). The V and J ends lost 5 bases and 4 bases respectively, with 13 bases between them. CDR3 sequence reads: CASSSDVGADTQYF. Here the CDR3 DNA reads TGTGCCAGTAGTTCGGACGTAGGGGCAGATACGCAGTATTTT.

This clone was found once. The chain combines TRBV9 with TRBJ2-7, with 10 nucleotides matching TRBD1. This CDR3 comprises 15 residues. Germline assignment: CDR1 SGDLS and CDR2 YYNGEE. The ends lost 3 bases at V and 3 bases at J; junction bases unmatched: 6. This CDR3 reads CASSAPGTGVYEQYF. DNA of the CDR3: TGTGCCAGCAGCGCGCCAGGGACAGGGGTCTACGAGCAGTACTTC. The whole variable domain, filled in from reference TRBV9 and TRBJ2-7, reads DSGVTQTPKHLITATGQRVTLRCSPRSGDLSVYWYQQSLDQGLQFLIQYYNGEERAKGNILERFSAQQFPDLHSELNLSSLELGDSALYFCASSAPGTGVYEQYFGPGTRLTVT.

The chain has TRBV18 and TRBJ1-5; 7 bases line up with TRBD1. This CDR3 is built from 16 residues. The V segment lost 3 bases and the J segment 2 bases; nucleotides outside the gene matches: 7. Per the germline V gene, CDR1 is KGHSH and CDR2 is LQKENI. Here the CDR3 DNA reads TGTGCCAGCTCACCCACAGGGGTACGGGGCAATCAGCCCCAGCATTTT. The encoded protein is CASSPTGVRGNQPQHF.

CDR3 residues: CASSFGITYEQYF. CDR3 in DNA: TGTGCCAGCAGCTTCGGGATCACCTACGAGCAGTACTTC. The rearrangement links TRBV7-8 to TRBJ2-7; possibly TRBD2 for D (5 bases). V was trimmed by 3 bases and J by 2 bases, leaving 8 bases between them. CDR3 length: 13 amino acids. The germline gives CDR1 SGHVS, CDR2 FQNEAQ.

The chain is built from TRBV18 and TRBJ2-7; 10 bases are shared with TRBD1. CDR1 and CDR2 from the germline V gene are KGHSH and LQKENI. The CDR3 spans 15 residues. Trimming cost V 3 bases and J 4 bases; bases outside gene matches: 6. The CDR3 DNA sequence: TGTGCCAGCTCACCGGCCGGGACAGGGGTTTACGAGCAGTACTTC. This codes for CASSPAGTGVYEQYF.

The chain carries TRBV5-1 and TRBJ1-1; TRBD1 matches 7 bases. Unmatched junction bases numbered 7, after V lost 4 bases and J lost 10 bases. Germline CDR1 is SGHRS and CDR2 is YFSETQ. This CDR3 spans 12 amino acids. The CDR3 region has the DNA TGCGCCAGCAGCGGGACACAGGGGCGAGCTTTCTTT. Translated, it gives CASSGTQGRAFF.

This clone was seen once. J is TRBJ1-2 and V is TRBV5-5; 7 bases match TRBD1. The V gene end was trimmed by 0 bases and the J gene end by 8 bases; junction bases not matched to a gene: 4. This CDR3 spans 13 amino acids. CDR1 is SGHKS, CDR2 YYEKEE, per germline (reference sequence). CDR3 loop: CASSLAPGGGYTF. In DNA, the CDR3 is TGTGCCAGCAGCTTGGCCCCAGGGGGGGGCTACACCTTC. The complete variable domain, with remaining parts taken from reference TRBV5-5 and TRBJ1-2, reads DAGVTQSPTHLIKTRGQQVTLRCSPISGHKSVSWYQQVLGQGPQFIFQYYEKEERGRGNFPDRFSARQFPNYSSELNVNALLLGDSALYLCASSLAPGGGYTFGSGTRLTVV.

The rearrangement joins TRBV4-1 to TRBJ1-4; 8 positions agree with TRBD1. The trim removed 4 bases at V and 8 bases at J, leaving 9 bases unmatched. Germline values: CDR1 MGHRA, CDR2 YSYEKL. The CDR3 is made up of 15 amino acids. CDR3 region: CASSRPGQAAEKLFF. In DNA form, the CDR3 reads TGCGCCAGCAGCCGACCGGGACAGGCAGCCGAAAAACTGTTTTTT.

J is TRBJ1-6 and V is TRBV23-1; D remains ambiguous. TRBV23-1 is an open reading frame, and its role is uncertain. Trimming removed 2 bases from V and 12 bases from J, with 5 bases in between. The CDR3 contains 11 residues. The CDR3 loop reads CASSQTGPLHF. CDR3 DNA: TGCGCCAGCAGTCAAACCGGACCCCTCCACTTT.

The V and J genes are TRBV14 and TRBJ2-6, with D uncertain. Trimming removed 4 bases from V and 4 bases from J, with 8 bases in between. Germline assignment: CDR1 SGHDN and CDR2 FVKESK. This CDR3 contains 14 residues. CDR3 nucleotide sequence: TGTGCCAGCAGCCCACAGTGGGGGGCCAACGTCCTGACTTTC. This sequence encodes CASSPQWGANVLTF.

The chain joins TRBV19 to TRBJ2-1; D is undetermined. V was trimmed by 5 bases and J by 5 bases, leaving 4 bases between them. CDR3 length: 11 amino acids. Germline CDR1 reads LNHDA; CDR2 reads SQIVND (reference sequence). The CDR3 coding sequence is TGTGCCAGTAGTCGGGACAATGAGCAGTTCTTC. Amino acid sequence: CASSRDNEQFF.

The V gene is TRBV5-1, the J gene TRBJ2-5, with 7 bases identical to TRBD1. CDR1 and CDR2 (germline): SGHRS, YFSETQ. V shed 4 bases, J shed 2 bases, and the junction held 11 bases outside the gene matches. The length of the CDR3 is 16 residues. The CDR3 is CASSKRQGGSQETQYF. DNA of the CDR3: TGCGCCAGCAGCAAGCGACAGGGTGGTTCACAAGAGACCCAGTACTTC.

The gene calls are TRBV19 and TRBJ2-7; 7 bases match TRBD1. Germline V CDR1 and CDR2: LNHDA, SQIVND (reference sequence). The CDR3 is 14 residues long. V trimming: 4 bases; J trimming: 3 bases; junction bases outside the gene matches: 6. CDR3 DNA: TGTGCCAGTAGTACAGGGGGTAGGAACTACGAGCAGTACTTC. Translation gives CASSTGGRNYEQYF. The whole variable domain, filled in from reference TRBV19 and TRBJ2-7, reads DGGITQSPKYLFRKEGQNVTLSCEQNLNHDAMYWYRQDPGQGLRLIYYSQIVNDFQKGDIAEGYSVSREKKESFPLTVTSAQKNPTAFYLCASSTGGRNYEQYFGPGTRLTVT.